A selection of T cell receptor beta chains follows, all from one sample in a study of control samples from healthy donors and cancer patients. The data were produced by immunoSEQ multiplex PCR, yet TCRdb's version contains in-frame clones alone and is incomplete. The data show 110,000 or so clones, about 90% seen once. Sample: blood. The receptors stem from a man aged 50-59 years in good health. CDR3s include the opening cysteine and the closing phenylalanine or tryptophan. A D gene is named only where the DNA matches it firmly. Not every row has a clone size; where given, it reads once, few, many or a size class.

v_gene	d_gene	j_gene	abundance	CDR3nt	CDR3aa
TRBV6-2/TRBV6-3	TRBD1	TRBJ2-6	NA	TGTGCCAGCAGTGGACAGGGGTTTCTCTCTGGGGCCAACGTCCTGACTTTC	CASSGQGFLSGANVLTF
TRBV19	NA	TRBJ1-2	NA	TGTGCCAGTAGGTCGGGGGGCGCAGGCTATGGCTACACCTTC	CASRSGGAGYGYTF
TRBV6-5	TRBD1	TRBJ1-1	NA	TGTGCCAGCAGGTCAGGACAGGGTTACACTGAAGCTTTCTTT	CASRSGQGYTEAFF
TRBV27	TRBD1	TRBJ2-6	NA	TGTGCCAGCAGTTTAACAGGGGGGATTGGGGCCAACGTCCTGACTTTC	CASSLTGGIGANVLTF
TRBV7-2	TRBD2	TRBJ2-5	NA	TGTGCCAGCAGCTTAGGTGCGGGGGGCACGGAGACCCAGTACTTC	CASSLGAGGTETQYF
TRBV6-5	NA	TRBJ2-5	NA	TGTGCCAGCAGTTACTCTGCCCAAGAGACCCAGTACTTC	CASSYSAQETQYF
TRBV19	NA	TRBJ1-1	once	TGTGCCAGTAGTTACCGGGACATATTGAACACTGAAGCTTTCTTT	CASSYRDILNTEAFF
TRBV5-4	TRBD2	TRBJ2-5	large	TGTGCCAGCAGCTTGGTACTAGCGGGAACTCCGGAGACCCAGTACTTC	CASSLVLAGTPETQYF
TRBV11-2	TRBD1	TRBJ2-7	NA	TGTGCCAGCAGCTCAACAGGGGGTCCCTACGAGCAGTACTTC	CASSSTGGPYEQYF
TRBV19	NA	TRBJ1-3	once	TGTGCCAGTAGCTTAGACCAGGGATCTGGAAACACCATATATTTT	CASSLDQGSGNTIYF
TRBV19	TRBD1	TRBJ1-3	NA	TGTGCCAGTAGTATTTCGACAGGGCGTGGAAACACCATATATTTT	CASSISTGRGNTIYF
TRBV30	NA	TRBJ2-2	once	TGTGCCTGGACCTGGGACGGTAACACCGGGGAGCTGTTTTTT	CAWTWDGNTGELFF
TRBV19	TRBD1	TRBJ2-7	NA	TGTGCCAGTAGCCGGACAGGGGGCTTCTACGAGCAGTACTTC	CASSRTGGFYEQYF
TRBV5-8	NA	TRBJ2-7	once	TGTGCCAGCAGCTTGATATGGGGCGAAGGCGAGCAGTACTTC	CASSLIWGEGEQYF
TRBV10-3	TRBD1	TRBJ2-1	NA	TGTGCCATCACTTGGGACAGGTCTTCCTACAATGAGCAGTTCTTC	CAITWDRSSYNEQFF
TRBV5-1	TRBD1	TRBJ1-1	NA	TGCGCCAGCAGCTTTGAACAGGGGAGCTCGCCTGAAGCTTTCTTT	CASSFEQGSSPEAFF
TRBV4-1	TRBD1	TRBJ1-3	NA	TGCGCCAGCAGCCACCTGACAGGGACCGAAAACACCATATATTTT	CASSHLTGTENTIYF
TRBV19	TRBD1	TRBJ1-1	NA	TGTGCCAGTAGTCCAGGGACAGGGCTGGGGATGACTGAAGCTTTCTTT	CASSPGTGLGMTEAFF
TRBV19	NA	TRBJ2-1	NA	TGTGCCAGTAGTATCAACCAGGTTAGTGAGCAGTTCTTC	CASSINQVSEQFF
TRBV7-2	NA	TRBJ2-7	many	TGTGCCAGCAGCCCCCTGGGATCCTACGAGCAGTACTTC	CASSPLGSYEQYF
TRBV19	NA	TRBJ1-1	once	TGTGTCAGTAGTAGGGGATCTGTAACTGAAGCTTTCTTT	CVSSRGSVTEAFF
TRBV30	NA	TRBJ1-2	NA	TGTGCCTGGACCTCTAATGTTGGGGGATATGGCTACACCTTC	CAWTSNVGGYGYTF